The 31 T cell receptor beta chains presented below share a single source sample, sequenced in a study of blood T cell repertoires in COVID-19 (dated by TCRdb to the early 2020s). To prepare the library, the immunoSEQ multiplex PCR assay was applied. As stored in TCRdb, this immuneACCESS dataset retains in-frame rearrangements with V and J assigned. A fraction of the clones does not appear; measured against another copy, unresolved V genes explain less than half of the discrepancy, and the remainder lacks a known reason. The sample table contains about 190,000 clones; only one count was recorded for 84% of them. The ten most abundant clones make up approximately 3% of the sample. Material for sequencing was PBMCs or T cells enriched from blood (not recorded which). The receptors derive from a woman aged 25 to 45 who had been exposed to COVID-19.

This chain uses TRBV3-1 (or the pseudogene TRBV3-2) with TRBJ2-5, with 7 positions matching TRBD2. J gave up 4 bases and V 0 bases, and 11 bases lay outside the gene matches. This CDR3 has 17 residues. Looked up from germline, CDR1 is LGHDT and CDR2 is YNNKEL (reference sequence). The CDR3 sequence is CASSQDATSWVGETQYF. The CDR3 DNA reads TGTGCCAGCAGCCAAGACGCGACTAGCTGGGTAGGAGAGACCCAGTACTTC.

The chain uses TRBV4-3 and TRBJ1-5; possibly TRBD1 for D (6 bases). Per germline, CDR1 LGHNA and CDR2 YSLEER. The V gene lost 2 bases and the J gene lost 0 bases, with 20 bases spanning the gap. The CDR3 totals 19 residues. In DNA form, the CDR3 reads TGCGCCAGCAGCCAACGGTGGCCAGGGGACGATTATAGCAATCAGCCCCAGCATTTT. As protein: CASSQRWPGDDYSNQPQHF.

This rearrangement joins TRBV6-5 to TRBJ2-3; 8 bases fit TRBD1. V gave up 0 bases and J gave up 2 bases; unmatched junction bases: 4. The CDR3 length is 16 residues. The germline gives CDR1 MNHEY, CDR2 SVGAGI. The CDR3 loop is CASSYSTDRATDTQYF. The CDR3 DNA sequence: TGTGCCAGCAGTTACTCGACGGACAGGGCCACAGATACGCAGTATTTT.

This rearrangement joins TRBV4-1 to TRBJ1-1; TRBD1 is a possible D gene (6 bases). The CDR3 is 16 residues long. V lost 6 bases and J lost 1, with 18 bases in between. The germline CDR1 and CDR2 sequences are MGHRA and YSYEKL. The chain's CDR3 is CASRPILDRRNTEAFF. In DNA, the CDR3 is TGCGCCAGCAGACCAATTTTAGACAGGCGGAACACTGAAGCTTTCTTT.

This chain uses TRBV2 with TRBJ2-7; the match to TRBD1 covers 8 bases. CDR3 length: 15 residues. Per germline, CDR1 SNHLY and CDR2 FYNNEI. J lost 6 bases, V lost 6 bases, and 13 bases had no gene match. CDR3 in DNA: TGTGCCAGCAGCCCACCGGACAGGGATTTGTTCGAGCAGTACTTC. This sequence encodes CASSPPDRDLFEQYF. Using reference TRBV2 and TRBJ2-7 for the parts outside the CDR3, the full variable domain is EPEVTQTPSHQVTQMGQEVILRCVPISNHLYFYWYRQILGQKVEFLVSFYNNEISEKSEIFDDQFSVERPDGSNFTLKIRSTKLEDSAMYFCASSPPDRDLFEQYFGPGTRLTVT.

V and J are TRBV2 and TRBJ2-6; TRBD2 might be the D (6 bases). Germline CDR1 and CDR2: SNHLY and FYNNEI. The CDR3 loop spans 13 amino acids. The germline V and J ends were trimmed by 6 bases and 8 bases, with 11 bases remaining between them. The CDR3 region has the DNA TGTGCCAGCAGGGAACTAGCCTCCAACGTCCTGACTTTC. Translating gives CASRELASNVLTF.

The chain combines TRBV3-1 (or the pseudogene TRBV3-2) with TRBJ2-2; D uncertain. Per germline, CDR1 LGHDT and CDR2 YNNKEL (reference sequence). Between the trimmed V and J ends, which lost 4 bases and 6 bases, there was a span of 6 bases. The CDR3 loop spans 12 amino acids. The CDR3 DNA sequence: TGTGCCAGCAGCCGTATTTCCGGGGAGCTGTTTTTT. Translation: CASSRISGELFF.

This chain uses TRBV5-1 with TRBJ1-1, with 9 bases identical to TRBD1. The CDR3 is made up of 15 amino acids. CDR1 and CDR2 (germline): SGHRS, YFSETQ. The ends lost 3 bases at V and 4 bases at J; junction bases unmatched: 7. The CDR3 bases are TGCGCCAGCAGCTCCCTAGACAGGGGGGTCACTGAAGCTTTCTTT. The encoded protein is CASSSLDRGVTEAFF.

The chain is built from TRBV13 and TRBJ2-7; D possibly corresponds to TRBD2 (6 bases). V lost 2 bases and J 3 bases, leaving 14 bases between the germline ends. The CDR3 loop spans 15 amino acids. Germline loops: CDR1 PRHDT, CDR2 FYEKMQ (reference sequence). The CDR3 nucleotides are TGTGCCAGCAGCTTATCGGAGGGTCTTGTCTACGAGCAGTACTTC. Residues: CASSLSEGLVYEQYF.

The chain recombines TRBV7-9 with TRBJ1-6; tentatively, D is TRBD1 (5 bases). In germline, CDR1 is SEHNR, CDR2 FQNEAQ (reference sequence). V was pared by 3 bases and J by 5 bases, with 8 bases between. The CDR3 has 14 amino acids. The DNA for the CDR3 is TGTGCCAGCAGCTTGGTGACAGATAATTCACCCCTCCACTTT. Residues: CASSLVTDNSPLHF.

The chain is built from TRBV7-8 and TRBJ1-2, with 11 bases that match TRBD1. Germline loops: CDR1 SGHVS, CDR2 FQNEAQ. Germline trimming cut 5 bases from V and 3 bases from J; bases unmatched to any gene: 5. The CDR3 contains 15 residues. The CDR3 sequence is CASSTGQGADYGYTF. CDR3 DNA sequence: TGTGCCAGCAGCACCGGACAGGGGGCGGACTATGGCTACACCTTC. The complete variable domain, with remaining parts taken from reference TRBV7-8 and TRBJ1-2, reads GAGVSQSPRYKVAKRGQDVALRCDPISGHVSLFWYQQALGQGPEFLTYFQNEAQLDKSGLPSDRFFAERPEGSVSTLKIQRTQQEDSAVYLCASSTGQGADYGYTFGSGTRLTVV.

V gene TRBV5-5 combines with J gene TRBJ2-5; 9 nucleotides agree with TRBD2. Trimming cost V 0 bases and J 0 bases; bases outside gene matches: 3. From germline, CDR1 is SGHKS and CDR2 YYEKEE (reference sequence). The CDR3 is 16 amino acids. As DNA, the CDR3 is TGTGCCAGCAGCTTGGGCCTAGCGGGGTACCAAGAGACCCAGTACTTC. Its protein product is CASSLGLAGYQETQYF.

J is TRBJ1-6 and V is TRBV9, with 8 bases lining up with TRBD1. The V gene's germline CDR1 is SGDLS and CDR2 YYNGEE. This CDR3 has 16 residues. The V gene end was trimmed by 4 bases and the J gene end by 9 bases; junction bases not matched to a gene: 12. CDR3 sequence: CASSRGQGVLGSPLHF. The DNA for the CDR3 is TGTGCCAGCAGCCGAGGACAGGGCGTGTTGGGTTCACCCCTCCACTTT.

V and J are TRBV27 and TRBJ1-5; no definite D call. Germline CDR1 is MNHEY and CDR2 is SMNVEV (reference sequence). Trimming removed 0 bases at V and 3 bases at J, with 12 bases between. The CDR3 runs to 16 residues. DNA of the CDR3: TGTGCCAGCAGTTTATCTGGCACCCATGCCAATCAGCCCCAGCATTTT. Amino acids: CASSLSGTHANQPQHF.

The chain joins TRBV9 to TRBJ1-5, with D perhaps matching TRBD1 (5 bases). Germline V CDR1 and CDR2: SGDLS, YYNGEE. With 0 bases removed from V and 3 bases from J, the gap between germline ends came to 10 bases. This CDR3 is 15 amino acids long. The DNA of the CDR3 is TGTGCCAGCAGCGTAGTAGGGGTGGACAATCAGCCCCAGCATTTT. This encodes CASSVVGVDNQPQHF. The entire variable domain, with the rest obtained from reference TRBV9 and TRBJ1-5, is as follows: DSGVTQTPKHLITATGQRVTLRCSPRSGDLSVYWYQQSLDQGLQFLIQYYNGEERAKGNILERFSAQQFPDLHSELNLSSLELGDSALYFCASSVVGVDNQPQHFGDGTRLSIL.

CDR3 in amino acids: CASSQTERGAFF. The CDR3 DNA is TGTGCCAGCAGCCAGACAGAGAGAGGAGCTTTCTTT. The chain employs TRBV7-8 and TRBJ1-1, with D possibly being TRBD1 (5 bases). V shed 5 bases and J shed 10 bases, with 14 bases lying between them. CDR3 length equals 12 residues. CDR1 is SGHVS, CDR2 FQNEAQ, per germline.

This chain uses TRBV6-2 or TRBV6-3 with TRBJ2-5; D perhaps matches TRBD2 (6 bases). Germline V gene lookup returns CDR1 MNHEY and CDR2 SVGEGT. This CDR3 contains 15 residues. The V end lost 5 bases, the J end lost 6 bases, and 19 bases lay between the germline ends. The DNA of the CDR3 is TGTGCCAGCAGTACCGACCGGGACTTAAGGCAGACCCAGTACTTC. Translation gives CASSTDRDLRQTQYF.

The gene calls are TRBV30 and TRBJ1-2, with D tentatively TRBD1 (5 bases). V was cut by 4 bases and J by 4 bases, with 10 bases left in between. The CDR3 covers 12 residues. The germline CDR1 and CDR2 sequences are GTSNPN and SVGIG (reference sequence). DNA for the CDR3: TGTGCCTGGACAGGGAGGCCCTATGGCTACACCTTC. Protein sequence: CAWTGRPYGYTF.

The gene calls are TRBV6-2 or TRBV6-3 and TRBJ2-5, with 8 bases lining up with TRBD2. With 4 bases clipped from V and 4 bases from J, the junction kept 8 bases outside the gene matches. The length of the CDR3 is 15 residues. Germline-derived CDR1 and CDR2 are MNHEY and SVGEGT. CDR3 DNA sequence: TGTGCCAGCAGTTTTAACGGGGGGGCGGCAGAGACCCAGTACTTC. This gives the protein CASSFNGGAAETQYF.

This clone came up once. The rearrangement joins TRBV10-3 to TRBJ2-2; 7 bases match TRBD2. The V gene's germline CDR1 is ENHRY and CDR2 SYGVKD. The CDR3 runs to 14 residues. Trimming took 8 bases from V and 2 from J; bases not matched to a gene: 5. The chain's CDR3 is CAIRAGTNTGELFF. CDR3 DNA: TGTGCCATCCGAGCGGGGACTAACACCGGGGAGCTGTTTTTT.

The V and J genes are TRBV2 and TRBJ2-7; D unclear. Germline-derived CDR1 and CDR2 are SNHLY and FYNNEI. This CDR3 comprises 10 residues. Deletions cut 7 bases from V and 3 bases from J, with 4 bases between. The DNA of the CDR3 is TGTGCCAGCATCCTCTACGAGCAGTACTTC. Translation: CASILYEQYF.

CDR3 amino acids: CASSQDPRAYSNQPQHF. The CDR3 DNA sequence: TGCGCCAGCAGCCAAGACCCCAGGGCTTATAGCAATCAGCCCCAGCATTTT. V is TRBV4-1 and J is TRBJ1-5; D is possibly TRBD1 (5 bases). Germline V gene sequence: CDR1 MGHRA, CDR2 YSYEKL. This CDR3 has 17 amino acids. Deletions cut 0 bases from V and 0 bases from J, with 12 bases between.

This clone appeared once. The V gene is TRBV2, the J gene TRBJ1-3; 9 positions agree with TRBD1. Unmatched junction bases numbered 6, after V lost 5 bases and J lost 1 base. The CDR3 has 16 residues. Germline V gene sequence: CDR1 SNHLY, CDR2 FYNNEI. The CDR3 nucleotides read TGTGCCAGCAGTCGGACAGGGGAATTTTCTGGAAACACCATATATTTT. It yields the protein CASSRTGEFSGNTIYF. The full variable domain, rest sourced from reference TRBV2 and TRBJ1-3, is EPEVTQTPSHQVTQMGQEVILRCVPISNHLYFYWYRQILGQKVEFLVSFYNNEISEKSEIFDDQFSVERPDGSNFTLKIRSTKLEDSAMYFCASSRTGEFSGNTIYFGEGSWLTVV.

This sequence joins TRBV6-2 or TRBV6-3 and TRBJ1-1; TRBD1 matches 8 bases. The CDR3 is 16 residues long. The germline V gene has CDR1 MNHEY and CDR2 SVGEGT. J lost 10 bases, V lost 2 bases, and 15 bases had no gene match. The CDR3 loop reads CASSYPQGAGSLRAFF. CDR3 nucleotides: TGTGCCAGCAGTTACCCGCAGGGGGCTGGAAGTTTGAGAGCTTTCTTT.

The chain has TRBV7-9 and TRBJ1-4, with 7 bases identical to TRBD1. The CDR3 spans 14 residues. After removal of 5 bases from V and 5 bases from J, the junction contained 5 bases not matched to a gene. Germline CDR1 reads SEHNR; CDR2 reads FQNEAQ (reference sequence). CDR3 nucleotides: TGTGCCAGCAGCCTCGGGACAGAAAATGAAAAACTGTTTTTT. Translating it yields CASSLGTENEKLFF.

J is TRBJ1-2 and V is TRBV12-3 or TRBV12-4; no clear D. V shed 2 bases and J shed 3 bases, with 7 bases lying between them. The length of the CDR3 is 13 residues. As DNA, the CDR3 is TGTGCCAGCAGTTTACCAGGCTACTATGGCTACACCTTC. As protein: CASSLPGYYGYTF.

This clone was found once. This chain joins TRBV9 and TRBJ1-2; D not certain. CDR3 length: 12 amino acids. Trimming shortened V by 2 bases and J by 2 bases, and 4 bases separated the two germline ends. Germline CDR1 and CDR2: SGDLS and YYNGEE. The CDR3 DNA is TGTGCCAGCAGCGTCCCGAACTATGGCTACACCTTC. Its translation: CASSVPNYGYTF.

V and J are TRBV10-1 and TRBJ1-3, with D perhaps matching TRBD1 (6 bases). The CDR3 contains 13 residues. Germline CDR1 reads WNHNN; CDR2 reads SYGVQD (reference sequence). Deletions cut 3 bases from V and 5 bases from J, with 8 bases between. CDR3 residues: CASSETGRNTIYF. CDR3 nucleotides: TGCGCCAGCAGTGAAACAGGGCGAAACACCATATATTTT.

This chain uses TRBV5-4 with TRBJ2-7; 7 bases map to TRBD1. Germline CDR1 SGHNT, CDR2 YYREEE (reference sequence). Germline trimming cut 0 bases from V and 0 bases from J; bases unmatched to any gene: 0. CDR3 size: 14 residues. The CDR3 sequence is CASSLGDSSYEQYF. As DNA, the CDR3 is TGTGCCAGCAGCTTGGGGGACAGCTCCTACGAGCAGTACTTC.

This clone was recorded a few times. The chain recombines TRBV7-2 with TRBJ2-7, with 7 bases fitting TRBD1. Trimming took 5 bases from V and 0 from J; bases not matched to a gene: 4. This CDR3 comprises 14 residues. CDR1 and CDR2 from the germline V gene are SGHTA and FQGNSA. The chain's CDR3 is CASSRRQGSYEQYF. Written as DNA, the CDR3 is TGTGCCAGCAGCCGTAGACAGGGCTCCTACGAGCAGTACTTC.

Comments on this clone: Additional DNA sequences in this sample encode the identical CDR3. The chain uses TRBV9 and TRBJ1-6; D gene ambiguous. The V and J ends lost 0 bases and 5 bases respectively, with 6 bases between them. The CDR3 extends over 14 amino acids. CDR1 is SGDLS, CDR2 YYNGEE, per germline. The DNA of the CDR3 is TGTGCCAGCAGCGTAGCCCAGAATAATTCACCCCTCCACTTT. This sequence encodes CASSVAQNNSPLHF.